This T cell receptor beta chain was sequenced during a study of regulatory T cells in long-lasting Graves disease (dated by TCRdb to the early 2020s). About the full investigation: Newly diagnosed Graves' disease patients had taken antithyroid drugs for less than 3 months. This study used TCR sequencing and RNA sequencing of peripheral blood to compare persistent Graves' disease patients against newly diagnosed Graves' disease patients. The study took place in China and was registered as a clinical trial. A total of 35 or so samples were covered by TCR sequencing, comprising 13 persistent and around 20 newly diagnosed Graves' disease patients. Summary of the overall study and its limitations: As a limitation, the authors acknowledged that the small sample size may reduce accuracy. Compared with newly diagnosed patients, persistent Graves' disease patients had lower TCR Shannon entropy and fewer highly expanded clones, which suggests clonal expansion. Only the TCR beta chain was sequenced and analyzed. TRBV28, TRBJ1-2 and TRBJ2-5 were preferentially used in persistent disease, while TRBV20-1 and TRBJ2-1 were favored in newly diagnosed disease. Patients with persistent disease shared more public clonotypes (over 2,500) than newly diagnosed patients did (966). Because the primary lesion, thyroid tissue, could not be accessed, the study looked at peripheral blood alone.

Read against the paper, the sample's time point label means: newly diagnosed GD, antithyroid drugs for less than 3 months. For both TCR sequencing and RNA sequencing, RNA was extracted from PBMCs in TRIzol. The diagnosis of Graves' disease followed American Thyroid Association guidelines. Patients for the study were recruited at an endocrinology department in Xi'an, China. Each patient gave 7.5 to 10 milliliters of peripheral blood, collected in an EDTA anticoagulant tube. Ficoll Paque Plus density gradient separation was used to isolate PBMCs, and no additional T cell sorting was done. An Agilent 2100 Bioanalyzer and agarose gel were used to assess RNA quality, and a NanoDrop 2000 was used to measure RNA concentration. Preparation of the library involved multiplex PCR. TCRdb names Illumina HiSeq 4000 as the instrument used. To build TCR beta libraries, CDR3 regions were amplified by Arm-PCR using iRepertoire HTBI primers. PCR products were gel purified before sequencing. Per the original workflow: Across samples, around 58 TRBV and 13 to 15 TRBJ segments were identified and used for gene usage analysis of CDR3 amino acid clonotypes. Filtered high-quality paired reads were merged into contigs using COPE and FqMerger. BLAST was used to align contigs to the IMGT TRBV, TRBD and TRBJ reference genes, and CDR3 was defined following IMGT. Highly expanded clones were defined as clonotypes with a frequency above 0.1%. Shannon entropy served as the measure of repertoire diversity, while the Gini coefficient captured V-J evenness. Clonotypes shared by more than one individual were considered public. The public sequencing data were trimmed at Q25 with fastp and processed into clonotypes with MiXCR by TCRdb, which kept only in-frame beta chains. Rows matching on CDR3 protein sequence are summarized as one entry with the most common DNA and genes. TCRdb's processing, not the study's, gives the V and J calls here. This sample is represented by about 300,000 distinct CDR3 sequences; 15% to 20% of them were singletons. Clones ranked in the top ten supply 38% of the sample.

V and J are trimmed by 6 bases and 8 bases, and the gene matches miss 9 bases of the junction. The germline V gene (reference sequence) sets CDR1 to GTSNPN and CDR2 to SVGIG. The CDR3 numbers 14 residues from cysteine through phenylalanine. This entry keeps only the CDR3 DNA: 42 bases, framed from base 1. This clonotype was found many times. Its specific antigen is unknown. Nothing much larger sits one base from this clone, and base qualities are not available. The receptor's source is a female donor with Graves disease. The sample here was peripheral blood mononuclear cells (PBMCs), taken at new diagnosis, from a patient treated with antithyroid drugs. This chain joins TRBV30 to TRBJ2-1, with 11 bases in between that match TRBD2. The bases are TGTGCCTGCACACTAGCGGGAGTTATGGATGAGCAGTTCTTC. Translation gives CACTLAGVMDEQFF.